The present entry profiles one T cell receptor beta chain with its context. These data originate in a study of OX40 agonist ivuxolimab in advanced cancers. For the study at large: Cohort: around 83% men, mean age roughly 60, aged about 23 to 79.

Repertoires were generated with immunoSEQ multiplex PCR, while TCRdb's copy carries only in-frame clones and drops some. The repertoire holds 100,000 to 120,000 clones, roughly nine tenths seen once, with 0.27% in the top ten. Germline assignment: CDR1 SGDLS and CDR2 YYNGEE. The V and J ends lost 3 bases and 2 bases, in that order; junction bases with no gene match: 5. CDR3 length: 15 amino acids. Specimen: CD4+ or CD8+ T cells sorted from blood, collected in a trial of the OX40 agonist ivuxolimab. This sequence originates from an adult with an advanced solid tumor such as melanoma, head and neck, liver or kidney cancer. The gene calls are TRBV9 and TRBJ2-7; TRBD1 matches 10 bases. CDR3 residues: CASSEGQGIPYEQYF. In nucleotides, the CDR3 is TGTGCCAGCAGCGAGGGACAGGGGATCCCCTACGAGCAGTACTTC.